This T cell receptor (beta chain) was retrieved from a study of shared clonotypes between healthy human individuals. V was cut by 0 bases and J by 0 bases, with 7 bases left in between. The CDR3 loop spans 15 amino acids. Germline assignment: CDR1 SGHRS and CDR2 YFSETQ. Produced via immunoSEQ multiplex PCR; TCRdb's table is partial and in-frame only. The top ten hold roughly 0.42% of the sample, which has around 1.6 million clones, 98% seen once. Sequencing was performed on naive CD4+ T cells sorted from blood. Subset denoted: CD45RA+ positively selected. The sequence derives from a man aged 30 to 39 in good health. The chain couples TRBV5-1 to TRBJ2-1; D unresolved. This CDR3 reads CASSLDTPSYNEQFF. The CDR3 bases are TGCGCCAGCAGCTTGGACACGCCCTCCTACAATGAGCAGTTCTTC.